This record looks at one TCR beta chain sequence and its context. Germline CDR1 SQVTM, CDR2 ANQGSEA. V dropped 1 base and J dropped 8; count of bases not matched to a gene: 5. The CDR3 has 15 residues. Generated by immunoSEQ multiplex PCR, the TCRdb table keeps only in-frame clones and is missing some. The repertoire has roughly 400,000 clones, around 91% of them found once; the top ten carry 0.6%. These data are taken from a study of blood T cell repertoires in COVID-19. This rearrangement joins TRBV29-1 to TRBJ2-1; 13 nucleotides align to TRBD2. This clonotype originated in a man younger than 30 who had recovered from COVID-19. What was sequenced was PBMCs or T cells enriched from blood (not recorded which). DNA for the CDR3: TGCAGCGTTGAAGGGACTAGCGGGAGAATCTATGAGCAGTTCTTC. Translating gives CSVEGTSGRIYEQFF.